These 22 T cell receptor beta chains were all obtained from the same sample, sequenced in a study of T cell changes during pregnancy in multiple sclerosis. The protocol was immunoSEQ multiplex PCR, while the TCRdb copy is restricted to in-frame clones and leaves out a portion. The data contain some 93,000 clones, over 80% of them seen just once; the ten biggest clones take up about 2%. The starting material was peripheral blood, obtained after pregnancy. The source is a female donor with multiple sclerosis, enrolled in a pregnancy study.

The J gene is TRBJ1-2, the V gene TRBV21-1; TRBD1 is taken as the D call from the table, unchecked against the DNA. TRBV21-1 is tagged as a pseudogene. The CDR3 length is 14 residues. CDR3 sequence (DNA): TGTGCCAGCAGCCATCCTGACAGGTATCGGGGCTACACCTTC. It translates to CASSHPDRYRGYTF.

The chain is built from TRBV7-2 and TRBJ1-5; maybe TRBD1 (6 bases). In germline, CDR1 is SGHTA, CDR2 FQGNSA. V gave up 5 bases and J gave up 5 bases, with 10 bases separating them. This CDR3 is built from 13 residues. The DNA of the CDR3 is TGTGCCAGCAGCCCACAGGGATATCAGCCCCAGCATTTT. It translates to CASSPQGYQPQHF.

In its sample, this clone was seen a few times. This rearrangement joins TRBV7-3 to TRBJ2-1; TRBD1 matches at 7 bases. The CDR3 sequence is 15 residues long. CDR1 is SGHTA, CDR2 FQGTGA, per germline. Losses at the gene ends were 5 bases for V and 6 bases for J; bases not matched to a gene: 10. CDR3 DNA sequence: TGTGCCAGCAGCCAAGAAGGGGGCGAGGGCAATGAGCAGTTCTTC. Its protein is CASSQEGGEGNEQFF.

For the CDR3, the DNA is TGTGCCAGCAGCAGGACAGGGACTAACGAGCAGTACTTC. This gives the protein CASSRTGTNEQYF. The chain is built from TRBV6-1 and TRBJ2-7; D possibly corresponds to TRBD1 (8 bases). Deletions cut 6 bases from V and 5 bases from J, with 14 bases between. Germline V CDR1 and CDR2: MNHNS, SASEGT. The CDR3 runs 13 residues.

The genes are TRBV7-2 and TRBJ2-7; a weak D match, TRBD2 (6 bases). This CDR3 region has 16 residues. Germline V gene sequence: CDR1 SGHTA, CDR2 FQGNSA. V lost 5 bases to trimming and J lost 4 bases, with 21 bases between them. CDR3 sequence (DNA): TGTGCCAGCAGCACTCGAGGGACTTCACAAAGTTACGAGCAGTACTTC. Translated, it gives CASSTRGTSQSYEQYF.

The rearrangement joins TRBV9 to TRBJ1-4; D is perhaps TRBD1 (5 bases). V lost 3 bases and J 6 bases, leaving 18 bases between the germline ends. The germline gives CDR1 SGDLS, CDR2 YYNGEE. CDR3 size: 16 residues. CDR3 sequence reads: CASSATLVGGDEKLFF. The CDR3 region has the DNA TGTGCCAGCAGCGCCACACTAGTGGGAGGGGATGAAAAACTGTTTTTT.

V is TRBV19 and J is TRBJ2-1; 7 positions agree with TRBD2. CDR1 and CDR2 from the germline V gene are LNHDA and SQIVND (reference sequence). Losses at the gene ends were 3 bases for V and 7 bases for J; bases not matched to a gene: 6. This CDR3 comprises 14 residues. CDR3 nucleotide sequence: TGTGCCAGTAGTATGTGGGAGGGGTGGAATGAGCAGTTCTTC. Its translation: CASSMWEGWNEQFF.

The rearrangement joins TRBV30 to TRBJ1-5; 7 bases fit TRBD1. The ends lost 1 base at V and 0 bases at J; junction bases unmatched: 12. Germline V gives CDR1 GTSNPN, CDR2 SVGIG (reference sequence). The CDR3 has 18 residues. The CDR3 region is CAWSERDRAFYSNQPQHF. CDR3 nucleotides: TGTGCCTGGAGTGAAAGAGACAGGGCCTTCTATAGCAATCAGCCCCAGCATTTT.

The DNA for the CDR3 is TGTGCCAGCAGGCTAGCGGGAGAGGAGTACGAGCAGTACTTC. It translates to CASRLAGEEYEQYF. The chain carries TRBV6-1 and TRBJ2-7; 10 bases fit TRBD2. The ends lost 6 bases at V and 4 bases at J; junction bases unmatched: 6. This CDR3 region has 14 residues. The germline V gene has CDR1 MNHNS and CDR2 SASEGT.

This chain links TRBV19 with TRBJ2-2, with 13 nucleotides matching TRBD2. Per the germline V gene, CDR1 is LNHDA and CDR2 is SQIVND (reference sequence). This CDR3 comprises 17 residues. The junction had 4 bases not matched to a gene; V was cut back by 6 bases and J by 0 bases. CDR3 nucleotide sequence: TGTGCCAGTAGGAGACTAGCGGGAGGCACGAACACCGGGGAGCTGTTTTTT. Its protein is CASRRLAGGTNTGELFF.

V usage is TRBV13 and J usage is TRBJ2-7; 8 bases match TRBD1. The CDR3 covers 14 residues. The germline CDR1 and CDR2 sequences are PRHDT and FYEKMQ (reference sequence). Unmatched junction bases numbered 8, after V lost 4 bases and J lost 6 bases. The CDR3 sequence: CASSSTWTGREQYF. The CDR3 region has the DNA TGTGCCAGCAGCTCCACTTGGACAGGGCGCGAGCAGTACTTC.

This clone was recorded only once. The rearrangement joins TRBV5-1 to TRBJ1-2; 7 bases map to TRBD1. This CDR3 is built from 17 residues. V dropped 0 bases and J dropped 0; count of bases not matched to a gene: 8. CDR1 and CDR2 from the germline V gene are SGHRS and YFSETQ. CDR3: CASSLVAGGLANYGYTF. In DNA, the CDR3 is TGCGCCAGCAGCTTGGTTGCAGGGGGATTAGCTAACTATGGCTACACCTTC.

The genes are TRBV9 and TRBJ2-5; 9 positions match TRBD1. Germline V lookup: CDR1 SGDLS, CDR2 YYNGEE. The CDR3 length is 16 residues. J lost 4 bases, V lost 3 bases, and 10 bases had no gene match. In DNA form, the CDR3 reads TGTGCCAGCAGCGCAAGCGGACAGGGGTTCCGAGAGACCCAGTACTTC. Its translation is CASSASGQGFRETQYF.

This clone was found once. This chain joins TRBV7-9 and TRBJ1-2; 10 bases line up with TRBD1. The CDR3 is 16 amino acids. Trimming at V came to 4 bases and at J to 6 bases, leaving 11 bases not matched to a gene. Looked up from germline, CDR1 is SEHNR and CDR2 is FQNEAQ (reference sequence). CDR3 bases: TGTGCCAGCAGCTCACGACAGGGGGCGGGAGACGATGGCTACACCTTC. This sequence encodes CASSSRQGAGDDGYTF.

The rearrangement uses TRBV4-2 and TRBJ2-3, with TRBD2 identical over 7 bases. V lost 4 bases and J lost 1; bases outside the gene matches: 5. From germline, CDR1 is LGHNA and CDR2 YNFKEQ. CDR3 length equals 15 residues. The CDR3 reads CASSRYAGGTDTQYF. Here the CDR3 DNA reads TGTGCCAGCAGCCGGTACGCGGGGGGCACAGATACGCAGTATTTT.

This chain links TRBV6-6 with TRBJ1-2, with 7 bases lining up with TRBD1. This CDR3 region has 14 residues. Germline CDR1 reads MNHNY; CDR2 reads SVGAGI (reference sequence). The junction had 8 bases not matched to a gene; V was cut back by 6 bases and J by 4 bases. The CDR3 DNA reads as TGTGCCAGCAGCCCGGACAGGATTTTCTATGGCTACACCTTC. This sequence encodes CASSPDRIFYGYTF.

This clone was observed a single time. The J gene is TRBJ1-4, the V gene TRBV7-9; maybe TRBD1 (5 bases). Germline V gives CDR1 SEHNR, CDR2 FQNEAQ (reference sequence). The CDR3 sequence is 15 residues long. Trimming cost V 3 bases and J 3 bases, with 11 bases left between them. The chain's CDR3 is CASSFGGDSNEKLFF. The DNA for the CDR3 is TGTGCCAGCAGCTTCGGAGGGGACTCTAATGAAAAACTGTTTTTT.

In DNA form, the CDR3 reads TGTCCCCAAGTGGGACAGGGGGGTGAAAAACTGTTTTTT. Protein sequence: CPQVGQGGEKLFF. This chain connects TRBV6-4 to TRBJ1-4, with 11 bases identical to TRBD1. The germline gives CDR1 MRHNA, CDR2 SNTAGT. CDR3 length: 13 amino acids.

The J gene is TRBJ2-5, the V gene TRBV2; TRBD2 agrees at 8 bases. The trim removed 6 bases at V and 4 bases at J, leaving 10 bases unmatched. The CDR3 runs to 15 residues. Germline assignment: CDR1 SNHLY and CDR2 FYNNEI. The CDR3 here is CASSLAGLPGETQYF. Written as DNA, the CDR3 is TGTGCCAGCAGCCTAGCGGGTCTCCCCGGAGAGACCCAGTACTTC.

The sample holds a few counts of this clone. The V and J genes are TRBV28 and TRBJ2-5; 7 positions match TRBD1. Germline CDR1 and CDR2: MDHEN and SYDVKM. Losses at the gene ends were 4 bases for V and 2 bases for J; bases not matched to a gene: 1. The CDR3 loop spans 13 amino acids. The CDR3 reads CASSSGQQETQYF. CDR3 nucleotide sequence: TGTGCCAGCAGTTCGGGACAGCAAGAGACCCAGTACTTC.

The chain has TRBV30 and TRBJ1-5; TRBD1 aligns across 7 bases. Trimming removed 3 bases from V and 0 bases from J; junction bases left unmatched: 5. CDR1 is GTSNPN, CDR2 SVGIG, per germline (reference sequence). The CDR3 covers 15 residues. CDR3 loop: CAWRAGGDSNQPQHF. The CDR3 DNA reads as TGTGCCTGGAGGGCAGGGGGAGATAGCAATCAGCCCCAGCATTTT.

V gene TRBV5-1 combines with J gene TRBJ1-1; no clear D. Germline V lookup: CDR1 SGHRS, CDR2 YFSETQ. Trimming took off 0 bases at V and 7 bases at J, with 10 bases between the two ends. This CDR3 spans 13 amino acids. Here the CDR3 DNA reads TGCGCCAGCAGCTTGGGGGAGCAATTTGAAGCTTTCTTT. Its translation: CASSLGEQFEAFF.